This T cell receptor (beta chain) was sequenced for a study of technical replicates of blood from a handful of donors. In germline, CDR1 is SGHVS, CDR2 FQNEAQ. The CDR3 is 16 residues long. With 8 bases removed from V and 5 bases from J, the gap between germline ends came to 24 bases. Libraries were prepared by immunoSEQ multiplex PCR; TCRdb keeps only in-frame clonotypes and omits some of them. This sample carries approximately 88,000 clones, just under 95% of them seen once, and the ten largest clones take approximately 0.25%. Material: T cells isolated from PBMCs. This chain uses TRBV7-8 with TRBJ1-2; a weak D match, TRBD1 (5 bases). The source of this sequence is a human donor in good health. CDR3 nucleotides: TGTGCCAGCCTCCAAGCGATGGGGCGCGAAGTGTATGGCTACACCTTC. Amino acid sequence: CASLQAMGREVYGYTF.